This T cell receptor beta chain was sequenced during a study of blood T cell repertoires in COVID-19. Across the study: Sample material is recorded as cDNA or gDNA derived from T cells, B-cell-depleted T cells, or PBMCs.

Clones were sequenced by immunoSEQ multiplex PCR, and TCRdb holds only the in-frame ones, with some missing. The sample includes 300,000 to 400,000 clones, 80% to 90% of them seen just once. Cohorts were assigned according to the clinical history that participants reported. The sample holds one count of this clone. V lost 6 bases, J lost 3 bases, and 15 bases lay in between. The CDR3 sequence is 14 residues long. From germline, CDR1 is LNHDA and CDR2 SQIVND (reference sequence). V gene TRBV19 combines with J gene TRBJ2-7; D possibly corresponds to TRBD2 (6 bases). Sequenced input: PBMCs or T cells enriched from blood (not recorded which). This TCR was recovered from a woman in her 40s with acute COVID-19. CDR3 sequence reads: CASSPSGGGYEQYF. The CDR3 DNA reads TGTGCCAGTAGCCCGTCCGGGGGAGGCTACGAGCAGTACTTC. Complete variable domain (other parts from reference TRBV19 and TRBJ2-7): DGGITQSPKYLFRKEGQNVTLSCEQNLNHDAMYWYRQDPGQGLRLIYYSQIVNDFQKGDIAEGYSVSREKKESFPLTVTSAQKNPTAFYLCASSPSGGGYEQYFGPGTRLTVT.